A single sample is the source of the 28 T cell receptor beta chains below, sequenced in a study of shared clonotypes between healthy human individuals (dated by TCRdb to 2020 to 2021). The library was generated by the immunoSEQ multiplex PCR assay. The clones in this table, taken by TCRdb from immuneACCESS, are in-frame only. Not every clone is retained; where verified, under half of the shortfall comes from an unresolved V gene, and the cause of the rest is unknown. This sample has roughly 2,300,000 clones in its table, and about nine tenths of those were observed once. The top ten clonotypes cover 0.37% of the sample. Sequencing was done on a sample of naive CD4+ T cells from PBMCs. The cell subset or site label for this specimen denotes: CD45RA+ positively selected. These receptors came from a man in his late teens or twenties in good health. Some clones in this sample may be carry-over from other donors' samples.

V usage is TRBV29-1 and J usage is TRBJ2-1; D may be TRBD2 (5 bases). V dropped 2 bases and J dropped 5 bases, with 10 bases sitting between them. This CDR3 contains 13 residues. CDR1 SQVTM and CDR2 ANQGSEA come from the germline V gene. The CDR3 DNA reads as TGCAGCGTTGAATGGTTGCGGGACAATGAGCAGTTCTTC. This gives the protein CSVEWLRDNEQFF.

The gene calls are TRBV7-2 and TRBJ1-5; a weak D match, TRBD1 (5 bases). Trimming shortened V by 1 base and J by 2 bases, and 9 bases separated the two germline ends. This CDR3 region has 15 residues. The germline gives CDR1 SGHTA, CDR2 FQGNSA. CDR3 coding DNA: TGTGCCAGCAGCTTAGAGTCGGGGCGCAATCAGCCCCAGCATTTT. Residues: CASSLESGRNQPQHF.

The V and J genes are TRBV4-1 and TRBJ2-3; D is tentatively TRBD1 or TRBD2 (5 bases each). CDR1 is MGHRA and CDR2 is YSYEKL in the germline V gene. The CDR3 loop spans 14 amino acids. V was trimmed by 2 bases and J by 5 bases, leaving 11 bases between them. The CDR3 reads CASSQYQGVDTQYF. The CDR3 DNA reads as TGCGCCAGCAGCCAATACCAGGGAGTAGATACGCAGTATTTT.

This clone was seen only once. For the CDR3, the DNA is TGTGCCAGCAGCTGGACTAGCGGGAGGACTAGCACAGATACGCAGTATTTT. Amino acids: CASSWTSGRTSTDTQYF. The rearrangement links TRBV9 to TRBJ2-3; 14 positions agree with TRBD2. Germline CDR1 and CDR2: SGDLS and YYNGEE. CDR3 length: 17 amino acids. The junction had 4 bases not matched to a gene; V was cut back by 4 bases and J by 0 bases.

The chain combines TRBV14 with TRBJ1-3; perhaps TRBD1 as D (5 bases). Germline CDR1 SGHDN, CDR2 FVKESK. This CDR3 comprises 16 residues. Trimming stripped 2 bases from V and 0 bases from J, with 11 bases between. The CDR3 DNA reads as TGTGCCAGCAGCCAACAGGGACGGGACTCTGGAAACACCATATATTTT. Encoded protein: CASSQQGRDSGNTIYF.

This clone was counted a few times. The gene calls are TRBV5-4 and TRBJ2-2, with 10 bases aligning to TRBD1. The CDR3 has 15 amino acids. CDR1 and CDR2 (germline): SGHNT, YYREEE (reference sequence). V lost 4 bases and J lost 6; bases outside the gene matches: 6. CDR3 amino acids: CASSPGQGRAGELFF. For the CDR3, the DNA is TGTGCCAGCAGCCCGGGACAGGGGAGGGCCGGGGAGCTGTTTTTT.

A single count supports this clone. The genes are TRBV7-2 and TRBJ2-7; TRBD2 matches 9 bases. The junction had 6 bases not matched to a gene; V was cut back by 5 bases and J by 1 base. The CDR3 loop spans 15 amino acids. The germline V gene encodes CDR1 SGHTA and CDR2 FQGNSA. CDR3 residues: CASSPSSGRSYEQYF. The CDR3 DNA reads TGTGCCAGCAGCCCGAGTAGCGGGAGATCCTACGAGCAGTACTTC.

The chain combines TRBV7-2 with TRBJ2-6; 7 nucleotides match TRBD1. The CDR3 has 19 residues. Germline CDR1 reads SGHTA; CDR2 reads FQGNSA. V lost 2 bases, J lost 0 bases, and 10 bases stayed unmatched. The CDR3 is CASSLFLTGYFSGANVLTF. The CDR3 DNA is TGTGCCAGCAGCTTATTTCTGACAGGGTATTTCTCTGGGGCCAACGTCCTGACTTTC.

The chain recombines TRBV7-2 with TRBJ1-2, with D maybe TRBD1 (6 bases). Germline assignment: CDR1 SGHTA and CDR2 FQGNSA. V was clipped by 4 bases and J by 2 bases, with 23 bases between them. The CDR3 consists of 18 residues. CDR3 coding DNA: TGTGCCAGCAGCTCATACGGGGGGGGCGCGTTGTCGAACTATGGCTACACCTTC. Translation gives CASSSYGGGALSNYGYTF.

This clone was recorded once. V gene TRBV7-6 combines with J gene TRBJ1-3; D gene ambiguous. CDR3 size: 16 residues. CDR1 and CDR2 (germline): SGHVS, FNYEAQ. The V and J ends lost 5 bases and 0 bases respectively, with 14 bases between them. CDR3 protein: CASSNRTLNSGNTIYF. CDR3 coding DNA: TGTGCCAGCAGCAACCGGACGTTAAACTCTGGAAACACCATATATTTT.

CDR3 bases: TGCGCCAGCAGCGGACAGTTCTCTGGGGCCAACGTCCTGACTTTC. Its translation: CASSGQFSGANVLTF. The chain combines TRBV5-1 with TRBJ2-6; a possible D gene is TRBD1 (6 bases). The CDR3 sequence is 15 residues long. Germline CDR1 reads SGHRS; CDR2 reads YFSETQ. The V and J ends lost 4 bases and 0 bases respectively, with 8 bases between them.

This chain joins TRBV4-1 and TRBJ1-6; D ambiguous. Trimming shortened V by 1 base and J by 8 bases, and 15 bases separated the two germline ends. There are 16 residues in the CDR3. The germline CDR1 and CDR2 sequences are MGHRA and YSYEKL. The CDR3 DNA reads TGCGCCAGCAGCCAAGGGGTCTTCAGAGGAGATTCACCCCTCCACTTT. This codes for CASSQGVFRGDSPLHF.

CDR3 amino acids: CASTSGTRGNIQYF. The CDR3 DNA reads TGTGCCTCGACTAGCGGGACGCGGGGAAACATTCAGTACTTC. The V and J genes are TRBV6-1 and TRBJ2-4, with 11 nucleotides matching TRBD2. Germline V CDR1 and CDR2: MNHNS, SASEGT. J lost 6 bases, V lost 11 bases, and 9 bases had no gene match. The CDR3 is 14 amino acids.

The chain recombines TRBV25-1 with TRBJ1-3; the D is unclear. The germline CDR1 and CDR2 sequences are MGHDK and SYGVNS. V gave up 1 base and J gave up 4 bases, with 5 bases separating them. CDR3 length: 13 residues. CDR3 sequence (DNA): TGTGCCAGCAGTGAATCCCCAGGAAACACCATATATTTT. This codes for CASSESPGNTIYF.

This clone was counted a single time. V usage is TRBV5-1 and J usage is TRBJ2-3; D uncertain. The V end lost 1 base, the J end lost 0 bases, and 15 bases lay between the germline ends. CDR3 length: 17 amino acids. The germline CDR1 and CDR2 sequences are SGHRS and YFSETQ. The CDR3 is CASSLKGSTSSTDTQYF. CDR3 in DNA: TGCGCCAGCAGCTTGAAGGGTTCAACATCTAGCACAGATACGCAGTATTTT.

CDR3 residues: CASSLDQGAGANVLTF. In DNA form, the CDR3 reads TGTGCCAGCAGTCTAGACCAGGGGGCTGGGGCCAACGTCCTGACTTTC. V usage is TRBV7-9 and J usage is TRBJ2-6; TRBD1 agrees at 7 bases. J was trimmed by 2 bases and V by 6 bases; bases with no gene match: 7. Germline V gene data show CDR1 as SEHNR and CDR2 as FQNEAQ (reference sequence). This CDR3 is 16 amino acids long.

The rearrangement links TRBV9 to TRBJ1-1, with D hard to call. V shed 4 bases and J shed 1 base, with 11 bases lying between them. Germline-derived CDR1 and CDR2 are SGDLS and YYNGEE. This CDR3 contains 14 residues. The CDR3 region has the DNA TGTGCCAGCAGCCTTACCGGGCAGAACACTGAAGCTTTCTTT. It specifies CASSLTGQNTEAFF.

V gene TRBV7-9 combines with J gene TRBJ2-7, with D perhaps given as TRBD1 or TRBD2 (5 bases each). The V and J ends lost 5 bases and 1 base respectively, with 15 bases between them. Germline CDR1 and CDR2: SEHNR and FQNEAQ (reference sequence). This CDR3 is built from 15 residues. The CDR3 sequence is CASSPTRGRSYEQYF. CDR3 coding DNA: TGTGCCAGCAGCCCAACCCGGGGCAGGTCCTACGAGCAGTACTTC.

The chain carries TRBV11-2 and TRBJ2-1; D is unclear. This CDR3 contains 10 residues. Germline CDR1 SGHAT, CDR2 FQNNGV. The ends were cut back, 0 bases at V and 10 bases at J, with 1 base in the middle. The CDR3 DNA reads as TGTGCCAGCAGCTTAGAGGAGCAGTTCTTC. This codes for CASSLEEQFF. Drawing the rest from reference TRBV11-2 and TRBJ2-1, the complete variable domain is EAGVAQSPRYKIIEKRQSVAFWCNPISGHATLYWYQQILGQGPKLLIQFQNNGVVDDSQLPKDRFSAERLKGVDSTLKIQPAKLEDSAVYLCASSLEEQFFGPGTRLTVL.

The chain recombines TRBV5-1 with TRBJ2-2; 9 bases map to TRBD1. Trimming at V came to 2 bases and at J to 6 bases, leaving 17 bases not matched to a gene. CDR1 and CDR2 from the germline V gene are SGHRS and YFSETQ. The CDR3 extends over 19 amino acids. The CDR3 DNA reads TGCGCCAGCAGCTTCACCGGGACAGGGTGGGGAGTTGATCCCGGGGAGCTGTTTTTT. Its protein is CASSFTGTGWGVDPGELFF. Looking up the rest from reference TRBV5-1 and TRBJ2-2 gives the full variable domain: KAGVTQTPRYLIKTRGQQVTLSCSPISGHRSVSWYQQTPGQGLQFLFEYFSETQRNKGNFPGRFSGRQFSNSRSEMNVSTLELGDSALYLCASSFTGTGWGVDPGELFFGEGSRLTVL.

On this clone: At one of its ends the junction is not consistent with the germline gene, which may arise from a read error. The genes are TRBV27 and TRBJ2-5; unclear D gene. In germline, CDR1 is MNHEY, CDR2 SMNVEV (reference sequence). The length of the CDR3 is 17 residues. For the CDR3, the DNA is TGTGCCAGCAGTTTAAGGGTTCGCGGTGGGAACCAGGAGACCCAGTACTTC. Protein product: CASSLRVRGGNQETQYF.

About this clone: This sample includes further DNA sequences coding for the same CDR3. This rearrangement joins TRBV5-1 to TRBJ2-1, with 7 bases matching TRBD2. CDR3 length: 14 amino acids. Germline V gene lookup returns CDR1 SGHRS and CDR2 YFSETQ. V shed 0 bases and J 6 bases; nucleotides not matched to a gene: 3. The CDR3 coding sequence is TGCGCCAGCAGCTTGGCTAGCGGACGCAATGAGCAGTTCTTC. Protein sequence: CASSLASGRNEQFF.

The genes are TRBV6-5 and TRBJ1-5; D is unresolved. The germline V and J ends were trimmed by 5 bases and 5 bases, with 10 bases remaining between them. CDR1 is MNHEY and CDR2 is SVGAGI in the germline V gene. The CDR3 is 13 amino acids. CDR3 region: CASSDERDQPQHF. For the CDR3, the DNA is TGTGCCAGCAGTGATGAAAGGGATCAGCCCCAGCATTTT.

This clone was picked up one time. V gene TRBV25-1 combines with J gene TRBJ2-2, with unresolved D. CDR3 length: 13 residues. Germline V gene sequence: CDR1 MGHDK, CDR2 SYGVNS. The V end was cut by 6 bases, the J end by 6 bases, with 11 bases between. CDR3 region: CASRPPRSGELFF. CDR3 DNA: TGTGCCAGCAGACCCCCCAGGTCCGGGGAGCTGTTTTTT.

CDR3 region: CASRKTSGRAYNEQFF. As DNA, the CDR3 is TGCGCCAGCAGGAAAACTAGCGGGAGGGCCTACAATGAGCAGTTCTTC. This chain links TRBV5-1 with TRBJ2-1, with 13 bases matching TRBD2. Trimming took 5 bases from V and 2 from J; bases not matched to a gene: 4. The germline V gene encodes CDR1 SGHRS and CDR2 YFSETQ. There are 16 residues in the CDR3.

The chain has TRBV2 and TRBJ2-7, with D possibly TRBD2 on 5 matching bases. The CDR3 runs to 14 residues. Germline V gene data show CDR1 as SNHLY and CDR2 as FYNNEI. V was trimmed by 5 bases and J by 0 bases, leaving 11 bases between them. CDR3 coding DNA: TGTGCCAGCAGTCCGAGGGCCGTCTCCTACGAGCAGTACTTC. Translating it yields CASSPRAVSYEQYF.

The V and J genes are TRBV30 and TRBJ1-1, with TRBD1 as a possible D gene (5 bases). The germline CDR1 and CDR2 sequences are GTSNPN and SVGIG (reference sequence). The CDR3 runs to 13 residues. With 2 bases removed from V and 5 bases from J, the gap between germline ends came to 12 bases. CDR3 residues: CAWSRGRATEAFF. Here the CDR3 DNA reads TGTGCCTGGAGTCGGGGCAGGGCGACTGAAGCTTTCTTT.

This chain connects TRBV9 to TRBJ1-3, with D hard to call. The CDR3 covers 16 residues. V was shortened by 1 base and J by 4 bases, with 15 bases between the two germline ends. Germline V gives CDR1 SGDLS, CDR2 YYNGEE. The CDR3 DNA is TGTGCCAGCAGCGTAAGTCCGGGTACACGCGGAAACACCATATATTTT. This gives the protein CASSVSPGTRGNTIYF.